Below, one T cell receptor (beta chain) is given with its context. Authors' data handling: Reference gene primer amplification gave nucleated cell count estimates. TCRdb keeps only in-frame clones here, not all; method: immunoSEQ multiplex PCR. That table gives V, J and clone size, and the DNA gave D and trimming. The sample shows around 460,000 clones, about 87% of them seen only once. These data come from a study of blood T cell repertoires in COVID-19. Overall study context: COVID-19 samples, acute and convalescent, were from the United States, Italy and Spain.

Per germline, CDR1 MNHEY and CDR2 SVGAGI. V was cut by 8 bases and J by 2 bases, with 14 bases left in between. The CDR3 sequence is 14 residues long. This chain uses TRBV6-5 with TRBJ2-3, with D possibly TRBD2 on 6 matching bases. Sequenced input: peripheral blood. This TCR was recovered from a man between 18 and 29 years old with COVID-19, enrolled during active disease. As DNA, the CDR3 is TGTGCCAGCCGCCGGGACTTCCTCACAGATACGCAGTATTTT. This encodes CASRRDFLTDTQYF.